Listed here are 22 T cell receptor beta chains from one sample, sequenced in a study of graft-versus-host responses after intestinal transplantation. The repertoire was sequenced with immunoSEQ multiplex PCR; TCRdb's copy has only in-frame clones and lacks some. There are 80,000 to 95,000 clones in the sample; under 95% occur only once, and 5.5% to 7% lies in the top ten. The antigens of these receptors remain unknown. Sequenced material: unstimulated CD8+ T cells sorted from spleen or lymph node cells, taken before intestinal transplant. The receptors stem from a human donor who received an intestinal transplant.

The chain carries TRBV4-1 and TRBJ1-1, with D hard to call. Germline loops: CDR1 MGHRA, CDR2 YSYEKL. Trimming left V 1 base short and J 5 bases short, with 8 bases between. The CDR3 consists of 13 residues. CDR3 in DNA: TGCGCCAGCAGCCAAGTAGAGGGTACTGAAGCTTTCTTT. Translated: CASSQVEGTEAFF.

The gene calls are TRBV4-1 and TRBJ2-7; D is possibly TRBD2 (6 bases). Trimming stripped 0 bases from V and 4 bases from J, with 10 bases between. Germline V gene sequence: CDR1 MGHRA, CDR2 YSYEKL. CDR3 length: 14 residues. Here the CDR3 DNA reads TGCGCCAGCAGCCAAGAAATAGCGGAGTACGAGCAGTACTTC. It yields the protein CASSQEIAEYEQYF.

The chain joins TRBV5-4 to TRBJ2-1; unclear D gene. CDR3 length equals 13 residues. Trimming pared 4 bases from V and 7 bases from J, leaving 12 bases between. Per the germline V gene, CDR1 is SGHNT and CDR2 is YYREEE (reference sequence). This CDR3 is CASSVRGPNEQFF. In DNA, the CDR3 is TGTGCCAGCAGCGTCCGCGGACCTAATGAGCAGTTCTTC.

This clone has only a few counts. The rearrangement uses TRBV6-4 and TRBJ2-6; 7 positions agree with TRBD2. CDR3 length: 17 residues. The ends lost 3 bases at V and 2 bases at J; junction bases unmatched: 7. Per the germline V gene, CDR1 is MRHNA and CDR2 is SNTAGT. CDR3 bases: TGTGCCAGCAGTGAAACCGCGGGAGTCACTGGGGCCAACGTCCTGACTTTC. This encodes CASSETAGVTGANVLTF.

The V call is TRBV2, the J call TRBJ2-7; 7 nucleotides agree with TRBD1. The CDR3 sequence is 13 residues long. Germline V CDR1 and CDR2: SNHLY, FYNNEI. The junction had 2 bases not matched to a gene; V was cut back by 4 bases and J by 2 bases. CDR3 DNA sequence: TGTGCCAGCAGTGGGGACAGCACCTACGAGCAGTACTTC. Translation gives CASSGDSTYEQYF.

The chain carries TRBV9 and TRBJ2-5; 9 bases map to TRBD1. The CDR3 has 16 residues. The junction had 9 bases not matched to a gene; V was cut back by 3 bases and J by 3 bases. CDR1 and CDR2 from the germline V gene are SGDLS and YYNGEE. The CDR3 here is CASSAPGTGLEETQYF. CDR3 bases: TGTGCCAGCAGCGCGCCCGGGACAGGGTTGGAAGAGACCCAGTACTTC.

This rearrangement joins TRBV28 to TRBJ2-1; 10 bases map to TRBD2. CDR3 size: 16 residues. Germline V gives CDR1 MDHEN, CDR2 SYDVKM. The J segment lost 7 bases and the V segment lost 7 bases, leaving 13 bases of the junction unmatched. The CDR3 DNA is TGTGCCAGCACCTTCGGTGGGACTAGCGAATATAATGAGCAGTTCTTC. Protein sequence: CASTFGGTSEYNEQFF.

V is TRBV6-5 and J is TRBJ2-5, with a possible D match to TRBD2 (6 bases). Germline V lookup: CDR1 MNHEY, CDR2 SVGAGI. The V and J ends lost 2 bases and 4 bases respectively, with 14 bases between them. The length of the CDR3 is 15 residues. This chain's CDR3 is CASSYDWGELETQYF. The CDR3 bases are TGTGCCAGCAGTTACGATTGGGGGGAATTAGAGACCCAGTACTTC.

The chain joins TRBV21-1 to TRBJ1-1; TRBD1, the D gene given by the table, was not confirmed from the DNA. TRBV21-1 is shown as a pseudogene. CDR3 length: 12 amino acids. In DNA form, the CDR3 reads TGTGCCAGCAAGGGACAGGGCACTGAAGCTTTCTTT. The encoded protein is CASKGQGTEAFF.

The V call is TRBV10-3, the J call TRBJ1-5; a weak D match, TRBD1 (5 bases). Germline assignment: CDR1 ENHRY and CDR2 SYGVKD. Trimming left V 10 bases short and J 5 bases short, with 12 bases between. The CDR3 is 12 amino acids. The CDR3 DNA follows: TGTGCCACACGGGACTTTTATCAGCCCCAGCATTTT. Translating it yields CATRDFYQPQHF.

The J gene is TRBJ1-2, the V gene TRBV4-1; no reliable D call. V was shortened by 2 bases and J by 5 bases, with 21 bases between the two germline ends. CDR1 and CDR2 from the germline V gene are MGHRA and YSYEKL. There are 17 residues in the CDR3. The chain's CDR3 is CASSQNSPAGKPYGYTF. Here the CDR3 DNA reads TGCGCCAGCAGCCAAAACTCCCCGGCAGGCAAACCTTATGGCTACACCTTC.

This clone has only one observation. The V call is TRBV19, the J call TRBJ2-5; D not certain. The CDR3 runs to 13 residues. Germline V lookup: CDR1 LNHDA, CDR2 SQIVND (reference sequence). V gave up 3 bases and J gave up 2 bases, with 7 bases separating them. The CDR3 protein is CASSMGRQETQYF. The CDR3 DNA sequence: TGTGCCAGTAGTATGGGCAGACAAGAGACCCAGTACTTC.

This CDR3 is CASSEPGTWETQYF. The CDR3 nucleotides are TGCGCCAGCAGTGAGCCCGGGACGTGGGAGACCCAGTACTTC. This chain uses TRBV10-2 with TRBJ2-5, with D perhaps matching TRBD1 or TRBD2 (5 bases each). V gave up 2 bases and J gave up 5 bases, with 12 bases separating them. CDR1 is WSHSY, CDR2 SAAADI, per germline. The CDR3 totals 14 residues.

V gene TRBV7-9 combines with J gene TRBJ1-4; no reliable D call. Deletions cut 5 bases from V and 0 bases from J, with 13 bases between. CDR3 length equals 16 residues. Per the germline V gene, CDR1 is SEHNR and CDR2 is FQNEAQ (reference sequence). The CDR3 protein is CASSPAVGATNEKLFF. The DNA of the CDR3 is TGTGCCAGCAGCCCAGCGGTTGGCGCAACTAATGAAAAACTGTTTTTT.

The chain combines TRBV7-6 with TRBJ2-2; D is unclear. CDR3 length: 14 residues. CDR1 is SGHVS and CDR2 is FNYEAQ in the germline V gene. V shed 3 bases and J shed 6 bases, with 11 bases lying between them. CDR3 in DNA: TGTGCCAGCAGCTTTGAGGCCAAAGCCGGGGAGCTGTTTTTT. Protein sequence: CASSFEAKAGELFF.

V usage is TRBV28 and J usage is TRBJ2-5; 7 bases are shared with TRBD1. The V gene end was trimmed by 3 bases and the J gene end by 0 bases; junction bases not matched to a gene: 7. The CDR3 spans 16 residues. Germline V gene data show CDR1 as MDHEN and CDR2 as SYDVKM. The CDR3 nucleotides are TGTGCCAGCAGTTTCATCGCCGACAGGGACCAAGAGACCCAGTACTTC. Amino acids: CASSFIADRDQETQYF.

V is TRBV6-1 and J is TRBJ1-5, with D hard to call. This CDR3 is built from 15 residues. CDR1 is MNHNS and CDR2 is SASEGT in the germline V gene. The V and J ends lost 10 bases and 0 bases respectively, with 16 bases between them. The CDR3 loop is CATDTAIYSNQPQHF. In nucleotides, the CDR3 is TGTGCCACCGACACAGCGATCTATAGCAATCAGCCCCAGCATTTT.

The V and J genes are TRBV19 and TRBJ2-1; possible D gene TRBD2, 6 bases. This CDR3 spans 14 amino acids. Germline V gives CDR1 LNHDA, CDR2 SQIVND (reference sequence). V gave up 7 bases and J gave up 8 bases, with 18 bases separating them. CDR3 DNA sequence: TGTGCCAGTATCGACCGGGCTAGCGTCGATGAGCAGTTCTTC. It is translated as CASIDRASVDEQFF.

The chain couples TRBV6-5 to TRBJ2-7; D is possibly TRBD1 (5 bases). V was pared by 0 bases and J by 4 bases, with 13 bases between. The CDR3 runs 15 residues. Germline CDR1 reads MNHEY; CDR2 reads SVGAGI. This CDR3 is CASSYSHPTEYEQYF. The CDR3 bases are TGTGCCAGCAGTTACTCACATCCGACAGAGTACGAGCAGTACTTC.

V gene TRBV5-5 combines with J gene TRBJ2-5; D is uncertain. V lost 0 bases and J lost 5, with 8 bases in between. Germline CDR1 is SGHKS and CDR2 is YYEKEE (reference sequence). This CDR3 contains 13 residues. The CDR3 region has the DNA TGTGCCAGCAGCTTGGTCCTAGGGGAGACCCAGTACTTC. This encodes CASSLVLGETQYF.

V is TRBV7-2 and J is TRBJ2-3; 7 bases match TRBD2. The germline V gene encodes CDR1 SGHTA and CDR2 FQGNSA. The CDR3 contains 15 residues. The J segment lost 3 bases and the V segment lost 1 base, leaving 4 bases of the junction unmatched. The CDR3 sequence: CASSLGALATDTQYF. CDR3 DNA sequence: TGTGCCAGCAGCTTAGGGGCACTAGCGACAGATACGCAGTATTTT.

The chain joins TRBV27 to TRBJ2-1; D not resolved. V lost 1 base and J 8 bases, leaving 15 bases between the germline ends. Per the germline V gene, CDR1 is MNHEY and CDR2 is SMNVEV (reference sequence). The CDR3 spans 15 residues. CDR3 in DNA: TGTGCCAGCAGTTTATTGCCTTTCCTCCCCGATGAGCAGTTCTTC. It specifies CASSLLPFLPDEQFF.